This T cell receptor beta chain was recovered during a study of cytomegalovirus exposure and HLA in healthy donors. The CDR3 is 18 residues long. Germline V gene sequence: CDR1 LNHDA, CDR2 SQIVND (reference sequence). V trimming: 0 bases; J trimming: 2 bases; junction bases outside the gene matches: 10. The PCR had 60 Vbeta and 13 Jbeta primers. Profiled with immunoSEQ multiplex PCR; TCRdb holds only in-frame clones, not every one. The sample totals over 70,000 clones. Study-level findings and limits: Accurate prediction of HLA-A and HLA-B alleles (for most subjects) was reportedly achieved from TCR beta sequences.

Participants comprised healthy donors of bone marrow. Nominally healthy donors provided the samples, though records likely missed some immune exposures. On this clone itself: What it binds is not known.

The chain carries TRBV19 and TRBJ1-2, with 9 bases aligning to TRBD1. The source of this sequence is a woman aged 40 to 50 in good health and CMV-seropositive. The sample taken for sequencing was PBMCs. The CDR3 DNA follows: TGTGCCAGTAGTATAGACGGGACAGGGTCGCGCATCAACTATGGCTACACCTTC. It is translated as CASSIDGTGSRINYGYTF.